A selection of T cell receptor beta chains follows, all from one sample in a study of blood T cell repertoires in COVID-19. The protocol was immunoSEQ multiplex PCR, while the TCRdb copy is restricted to in-frame clones and leaves out a portion. Of about 130,000 clones listed, around 88% are singletons. The sequencing sample was made of peripheral blood. The receptors shown here come from a man aged 60 to 75 with COVID-19, enrolled during active disease. Both conserved end residues are part of each CDR3. D genes are given only for firm matches. Clone size is not always given. Where it is, it says once, few, many or a class for expanded clones.

v_call: TRBV9
d_call: -
j_call: TRBJ1-5
clone_size: once
cdr3_nt: TGTGCCAGCAGCGTAGATCTAGTTGGACAGCCCCAGCATTTT
cdr3_aa: CASSVDLVGQPQHF

v_call: TRBV4-1
d_call: TRBD1
j_call: TRBJ2-2
clone_size: once
cdr3_nt: TGCGCCAGCAGCCCATTCAGCAGGGGGCAAGGTGGGGAGCTGTTTTTT
cdr3_aa: CASSPFSRGQGGELFF

v_call: TRBV6-5
d_call: TRBD1
j_call: TRBJ1-3
clone_size: -
cdr3_nt: TGTGCCAGCAGTTTTCGGACAGGATACTCTGGAAACACCATATATTTT
cdr3_aa: CASSFRTGYSGNTIYF

v_call: TRBV28
d_call: -
j_call: TRBJ1-3
clone_size: -
cdr3_nt: TGTGCCAGCAGTCTCCCCCCGGGGGGCTCTGGAAACACCATATATTTT
cdr3_aa: CASSLPPGGSGNTIYF

v_call: TRBV18
d_call: TRBD1
j_call: TRBJ1-1
clone_size: -
cdr3_nt: TGTGCCAGCTCAACCGGGACAGGGATTAACACTGAAGCTTTCTTT
cdr3_aa: CASSTGTGINTEAFF

v_call: TRBV7-9
d_call: TRBD1
j_call: TRBJ1-1
clone_size: -
cdr3_nt: TGTGCCAGCAGCTTGACAGGGGAGAGCACTGAAGCTTTCTTT
cdr3_aa: CASSLTGESTEAFF

v_call: TRBV14
d_call: -
j_call: TRBJ2-3
clone_size: -
cdr3_nt: TGTGCCAGCAGCCAAGTAGGGGGGGCCGGTGATACGCAGTATTTT
cdr3_aa: CASSQVGGAGDTQYF

v_call: TRBV18
d_call: TRBD1
j_call: TRBJ2-7
clone_size: -
cdr3_nt: TGTGCCAGCTCACCTCACGACAGGGGTTTTGCGTACTTC
cdr3_aa: CASSPHDRGFAYF

v_call: TRBV5-4
d_call: -
j_call: TRBJ2-7
clone_size: -
cdr3_nt: TGTGCCAGCAGCTTGACCCCCACAGGGTCGAGCGAGCAGTACTTC
cdr3_aa: CASSLTPTGSSEQYF

v_call: TRBV6-6
d_call: TRBD1
j_call: TRBJ1-1
clone_size: -
cdr3_nt: TGTGCCAGCAGTGCCTTGACAGGGGCGGAATCAGCTTTCTTT
cdr3_aa: CASSALTGAESAFF

v_call: TRBV30
d_call: -
j_call: TRBJ1-2
clone_size: -
cdr3_nt: TGTGCCTGGAAAGAGTGGGTGGGCAGGGAAGGCTACACCTTC
cdr3_aa: CAWKEWVGREGYTF

v_call: TRBV7-9
d_call: -
j_call: TRBJ2-3
clone_size: -
cdr3_nt: TGTGCCAGCAGCGGAGCAGCAGATACGCAGTATTTT
cdr3_aa: CASSGAADTQYF

v_call: TRBV19
d_call: -
j_call: TRBJ2-4
clone_size: -
cdr3_nt: TGTGCCAGTAGTATGGAGGTATTAGCCAAAAACATTCAGTACTTC
cdr3_aa: CASSMEVLAKNIQYF

v_call: TRBV10-3
d_call: -
j_call: TRBJ1-4
clone_size: -
cdr3_nt: TGTGCCATCAGTGAGGGGGTGGCAGGCGGGGATGAAAAACTGTTTTTT
cdr3_aa: CAISEGVAGGDEKLFF

v_call: TRBV3-1/TRBV3-2
d_call: -
j_call: TRBJ2-3
clone_size: -
cdr3_nt: TGTGCCAGCAGCCAAGATGAAGACCCAGGGGATACGCAGTATTTT
cdr3_aa: CASSQDEDPGDTQYF

v_call: TRBV30
d_call: TRBD2
j_call: TRBJ2-5
clone_size: -
cdr3_nt: TGTGCCTGGACGCGGGGGAAAGAGACCCAGTACTTC
cdr3_aa: CAWTRGKETQYF

v_call: TRBV5-1
d_call: -
j_call: TRBJ2-3
clone_size: -
cdr3_nt: TGCGCCAGCAGGCCGGCCCTCGGGGATTCAGCAGATACGCAGTATTTT
cdr3_aa: CASRPALGDSADTQYF

v_call: TRBV5-4
d_call: TRBD1
j_call: TRBJ1-1
clone_size: few
cdr3_nt: TGTGCCAGCGATTCCCTCGGACCGGACAGGGACGAAGCGTACACTGAAGCTTTCTTT
cdr3_aa: CASDSLGPDRDEAYTEAFF

v_call: TRBV19
d_call: TRBD1
j_call: TRBJ1-5
clone_size: few
cdr3_nt: TGTGCCAGTAGTGGGACAGGGGTCTTCAATCAGCCCCAGCATTTT
cdr3_aa: CASSGTGVFNQPQHF

v_call: TRBV12-3/TRBV12-4
d_call: TRBD1
j_call: TRBJ2-1
clone_size: once
cdr3_nt: TGTGCCAGCAGAGGACAGGGTTTGAATGAGCAGTTCTTC
cdr3_aa: CASRGQGLNEQFF

v_call: TRBV12-3/TRBV12-4
d_call: -
j_call: TRBJ2-7
clone_size: -
cdr3_nt: TGTGCCAGCAGTTCGGGTAACTACGAGCAGTACTTC
cdr3_aa: CASSSGNYEQYF

v_call: TRBV30
d_call: TRBD1
j_call: TRBJ1-2
clone_size: -
cdr3_nt: TGTGCCTGGAGTGAGGGAGCAGGGGGCAATGGCTACACCTTC
cdr3_aa: CAWSEGAGGNGYTF

v_call: TRBV7-2
d_call: TRBD1
j_call: TRBJ1-2
clone_size: -
cdr3_nt: TGTGCCAGCAGCTGGGGGACAGCCAACTATGGCTACACCTTC
cdr3_aa: CASSWGTANYGYTF

v_call: TRBV27
d_call: TRBD2
j_call: TRBJ2-3
clone_size: -
cdr3_nt: TGTGCCAGCAGTTCCACTAGCGGGGGCCCCGTGGATACGCAGTATTTT
cdr3_aa: CASSSTSGGPVDTQYF

v_call: TRBV12-3/TRBV12-4
d_call: -
j_call: TRBJ2-4
clone_size: few
cdr3_nt: TGTGCCAGCCGGAGGGACCCCAAAAACATTCAGTACTTC
cdr3_aa: CASRRDPKNIQYF

v_call: TRBV5-1
d_call: -
j_call: TRBJ1-2
clone_size: -
cdr3_nt: TGCGCCAGCAGCTTGAGGACAGCCGGCCAGGGATTTAATGGCTACACCTTC
cdr3_aa: CASSLRTAGQGFNGYTF

v_call: TRBV27
d_call: -
j_call: TRBJ2-7
clone_size: -
cdr3_nt: TGTGCCAGCAGTTCCTATGACAACTCCTACGAGCAGTACTTC
cdr3_aa: CASSSYDNSYEQYF

v_call: TRBV5-1
d_call: -
j_call: TRBJ1-3
clone_size: once
cdr3_nt: TGCGCCAGCCGGCGGGGCTCTGGAAACACCATATATTTT
cdr3_aa: CASRRGSGNTIYF

v_call: TRBV11-1
d_call: -
j_call: TRBJ1-4
clone_size: few
cdr3_nt: TGTGCCAGCAGCTTAGCGGAGGCGGAAAAACTGTTTTTT
cdr3_aa: CASSLAEAEKLFF

v_call: TRBV10-3
d_call: TRBD1
j_call: TRBJ2-1
clone_size: -
cdr3_nt: TGTGCCATCAGAGGACAGGGGGAAGGCAATGAGCAGTTCTTC
cdr3_aa: CAIRGQGEGNEQFF

v_call: TRBV25-1
d_call: -
j_call: TRBJ2-1
clone_size: -
cdr3_nt: TGTGCCAGCAGTACAATCCGGGACACGCGTTTCTTC
cdr3_aa: CASSTIRDTRFF

v_call: TRBV30
d_call: -
j_call: TRBJ1-1
clone_size: few
cdr3_nt: TGTGCCTGTTCGCGGGGCTTTCGCACTGAAGCTTTCTTT
cdr3_aa: CACSRGFRTEAFF

v_call: TRBV3-1/TRBV3-2
d_call: -
j_call: TRBJ1-5
clone_size: -
cdr3_nt: TGTGCCAGCAGCCAAAACAGGGATTTGCCCCAGCATTTT
cdr3_aa: CASSQNRDLPQHF

v_call: TRBV19
d_call: -
j_call: TRBJ2-1
clone_size: -
cdr3_nt: TGTGCCAGTGGGAGGGGGACGGGTTCCTACAATGAGCAGTTCTTC
cdr3_aa: CASGRGTGSYNEQFF

v_call: TRBV6-6
d_call: -
j_call: TRBJ2-7
clone_size: -
cdr3_nt: TGTGCCAGCAGTTACCGAGTAGTGCCGGGGGAGCAGTACTTC
cdr3_aa: CASSYRVVPGEQYF

v_call: TRBV6-5
d_call: -
j_call: TRBJ1-2
clone_size: -
cdr3_nt: TGTGCCAGCAAAAAGGAGAACTATGGCTACACCTTC
cdr3_aa: CASKKENYGYTF

v_call: TRBV5-1
d_call: -
j_call: TRBJ1-6
clone_size: -
cdr3_nt: TGCGCCAGCGCGGAGGGAGGCAATTCACCCCTCCACTTT
cdr3_aa: CASAEGGNSPLHF

v_call: TRBV5-4
d_call: -
j_call: TRBJ1-1
clone_size: -
cdr3_nt: TGTGCCAGCAGCCCAGGGTCAGGGAACACTGAAGCTTTCTTT
cdr3_aa: CASSPGSGNTEAFF

v_call: TRBV6-2/TRBV6-3
d_call: TRBD1
j_call: TRBJ1-5
clone_size: -
cdr3_nt: TGTGCCAGCAGTCAGGGGGGCAATCAGCCCCAGCATTTT
cdr3_aa: CASSQGGNQPQHF

v_call: TRBV15
d_call: -
j_call: TRBJ1-2
clone_size: -
cdr3_nt: TGTGCCACCAGCAGACCTCTTGGCACTGGCTACACCTTC
cdr3_aa: CATSRPLGTGYTF

v_call: TRBV29-1
d_call: TRBD1
j_call: TRBJ1-2
clone_size: -
cdr3_nt: TGCAGCGCTGGGCAGGGGGCAGACTATGGCTACACCTTC
cdr3_aa: CSAGQGADYGYTF

v_call: TRBV30
d_call: TRBD1
j_call: TRBJ2-7
clone_size: -
cdr3_nt: TGTGCCTGGAGCGGAGACAGGGCATATGGGCAGTACTTC
cdr3_aa: CAWSGDRAYGQYF

v_call: TRBV5-6
d_call: TRBD1
j_call: TRBJ2-4
clone_size: -
cdr3_nt: TGTGCCAGCAGCTTGAACAGGGGAGACAAAAACATTCAGTACTTC
cdr3_aa: CASSLNRGDKNIQYF

v_call: TRBV5-4
d_call: TRBD2
j_call: TRBJ2-1
clone_size: -
cdr3_nt: TGTGCCAGCAGCTTGCCTAGCGGCAATGAGCAGTTCTTC
cdr3_aa: CASSLPSGNEQFF

v_call: TRBV3-1/TRBV3-2
d_call: TRBD1
j_call: TRBJ1-6
clone_size: -
cdr3_nt: TGTGCCAGCAGCCATTCCGACAGGGTTAATTCACCCCTCCACTTT
cdr3_aa: CASSHSDRVNSPLHF

v_call: TRBV4-1
d_call: TRBD2
j_call: TRBJ2-3
clone_size: -
cdr3_nt: TGCGCCAGCCGACTAGCGGTAAACACAGATACGCAGTATTTT
cdr3_aa: CASRLAVNTDTQYF

v_call: TRBV6-5
d_call: -
j_call: TRBJ1-2
clone_size: -
cdr3_nt: TGTGCCAGCCTGGGGGCAGAACCTAACTATGGCTACACCTTC
cdr3_aa: CASLGAEPNYGYTF

v_call: TRBV30
d_call: TRBD1
j_call: TRBJ1-4
clone_size: -
cdr3_nt: TGTGCCTGGACGGGACAGACTAATGAAAAACTGTTTTTT
cdr3_aa: CAWTGQTNEKLFF

v_call: TRBV5-6
d_call: -
j_call: TRBJ1-2
clone_size: -
cdr3_nt: TGTGCCAGCAGCTTGGAGACGGGATCCAGAGCGGGGGGCTACACCTTC
cdr3_aa: CASSLETGSRAGGYTF

v_call: TRBV19
d_call: -
j_call: TRBJ2-5
clone_size: -
cdr3_nt: TGTGCCAGTAGTATTTCCGGGGGCCAAGAGACCCAGTACTTC
cdr3_aa: CASSISGGQETQYF

v_call: TRBV5-6
d_call: TRBD1
j_call: TRBJ2-5
clone_size: -
cdr3_nt: TGTGCCAGCAGCTTAGAGGGGGCGAACCAAGAGACCCAGTACTTC
cdr3_aa: CASSLEGANQETQYF

v_call: TRBV19
d_call: -
j_call: TRBJ1-4
clone_size: -
cdr3_nt: TGTGCCAGTAGTATGAGACAGCCTAATGAAAAACTGTTTTTT
cdr3_aa: CASSMRQPNEKLFF

v_call: TRBV30
d_call: TRBD1
j_call: TRBJ1-3
clone_size: -
cdr3_nt: TGTGCCTGGAGTCAAACAGGGGCATCTGGAAACACCATATATTTT
cdr3_aa: CAWSQTGASGNTIYF

v_call: TRBV30
d_call: TRBD1
j_call: TRBJ1-5
clone_size: few
cdr3_nt: TGTGCCTGGAGTCTCGGACAGGAAAAAAGGCCCCAGCATTTT
cdr3_aa: CAWSLGQEKRPQHF

v_call: TRBV5-6
d_call: -
j_call: TRBJ1-1
clone_size: -
cdr3_nt: TGTGCCAGCAGCTTTGTAGGCGGAAACACTGAAGCTTTCTTT
cdr3_aa: CASSFVGGNTEAFF